This T cell receptor (beta chain) was identified during a study of CD8 T cells in Susac syndrome. V lost 4 bases and J 1 base, leaving 15 bases between the germline ends. The CDR3 runs to 16 residues. Germline CDR1 is SGHRS and CDR2 is YFSETQ. Random hexamers were used to reverse transcribe the RNA input (roughly 0.5 to 1 ug). immunoSEQ multiplex PCR amplified TCR beta CDR3 across 54 Vbeta, 13 Jbeta. Via MiXCR, TCRdb re-called the immunoSEQ multiplex PCR reads, giving one row per CDR3 protein. The sample has 200,000 or so distinct CDR3 sequences; about 95% are singletons. The gene calls are TRBV5-1 and TRBJ2-4, with unresolved D. Sequenced material: CD4+ T cells from PBMCs. The receptor's source is a human donor with multiple sclerosis. CDR3 protein: CASSTTPGGAKNIQYF. DNA of the CDR3: TGCGCCAGCAGCACGACGCCGGGTGGGGCCAAAAACATTCAGTACTTC.